The source of this T cell receptor beta chain is a study of T cell repertoires in ileal Crohn's disease. Study context: Around 40% were active smokers at surgery; median disease duration was roughly 7.9 years. About half of patients got postoperative therapy: 11 thiopurines, 18 anti-TNF.

Profiled with immunoSEQ multiplex PCR; TCRdb holds only in-frame clones, not every one. The sample holds about 5,800 clones, roughly 96% seen once. CDR3 length: 16 residues. V lost 3 bases and J 1 base, leaving 15 bases between the germline ends. Germline CDR1 reads MDHEN; CDR2 reads SYDVKM. The rearrangement uses TRBV28 and TRBJ1-2, with D unclear. This sequence was found in an adult with Crohn's disease. The sequenced sample consisted of ileal tissue. CDR3 region: CASSLSRSSDNYGYTF. CDR3 nucleotides: TGTGCCAGCAGTTTGTCGCGGTCTTCAGATAACTATGGCTACACCTTC.